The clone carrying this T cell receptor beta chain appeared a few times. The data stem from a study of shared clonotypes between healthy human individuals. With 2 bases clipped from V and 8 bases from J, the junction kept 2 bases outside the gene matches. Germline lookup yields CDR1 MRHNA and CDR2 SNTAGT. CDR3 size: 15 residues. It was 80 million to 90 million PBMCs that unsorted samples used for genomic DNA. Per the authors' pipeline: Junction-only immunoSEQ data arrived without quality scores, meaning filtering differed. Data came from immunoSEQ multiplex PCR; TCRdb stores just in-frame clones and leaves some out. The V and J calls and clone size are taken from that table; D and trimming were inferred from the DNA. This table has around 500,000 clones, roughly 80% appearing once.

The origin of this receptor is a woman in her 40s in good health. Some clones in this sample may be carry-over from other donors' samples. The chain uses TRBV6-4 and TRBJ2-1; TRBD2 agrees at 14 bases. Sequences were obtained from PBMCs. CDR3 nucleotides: TGTGCCAGCAGTGACGGGACTAGCGGGAGCGATGAGCAGTTCTTC. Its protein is CASSDGTSGSDEQFF.